These T cell receptor beta chains were read from a single sample in a study of T cells in Graves' hyperthyroidism and ophthalmopathy. MiXCR, run by TCRdb on the multiplex PCR reads, gives a single entry per CDR3 protein. Of 660,000 or so distinct CDR3 sequences listed, roughly 46% are singletons. The sequenced sample consisted of peripheral blood or thyroid tissue (not recorded which). These receptors came from an adult man with Graves' disease, either hyperthyroidism or ophthalmopathy (not recorded which). The CDR3 runs from the conserved cysteine through the conserved F or W. D genes are given only for firm matches. Clone size appears in some rows only: once, few, many, or a class for an expanded clone.

j_gene: TRBJ2-7; v_gene: TRBV2; d_gene: -; abundance: -; CDR3aa: CASSLVSSSTDSTSYEQYF; CDR3nt: TGTGCCAGCTCCCTAGTTTCCTCCTCGACGGATTCCACCTCCTACGAGCAGTACTTC
j_gene: TRBJ2-5; v_gene: TRBV20-1; d_gene: TRBD2; abundance: few; CDR3aa: CSAGLAGEETQYF; CDR3nt: TGCAGTGCGGGACTAGCGGGAGAAGAGACCCAGTACTTC
j_gene: TRBJ2-5; v_gene: TRBV7-9; d_gene: -; abundance: -; CDR3aa: CASSPLHGYQETQYF; CDR3nt: TGTGCCAGCAGCCCGTTGCACGGTTACCAAGAGACCCAGTACTTC
j_gene: TRBJ2-7; v_gene: TRBV11-2; d_gene: -; abundance: -; CDR3aa: CASSLVGGTPLEQYF; CDR3nt: TGTGCCAGCAGCTTAGTCGGCGGGACCCCCTTAGAGCAGTACTTC
j_gene: TRBJ2-7; v_gene: TRBV2; d_gene: -; abundance: -; CDR3aa: CASSATPGSLRTYEQYF; CDR3nt: TGTGCCAGCAGCGCAACCCCCGGGTCACTACGGACCTACGAGCAGTACTTC
j_gene: TRBJ1-1; v_gene: TRBV9; d_gene: -; abundance: many; CDR3aa: CASSVGTQGTEAFF; CDR3nt: TGTGCCAGCAGCGTAGGCACACAGGGAACTGAAGCTTTCTTT
j_gene: TRBJ1-6; v_gene: TRBV12-3/TRBV12-4; d_gene: TRBD1; abundance: many; CDR3aa: CASSTGTVNSPLHF; CDR3nt: TGTGCCAGCAGCACCGGGACAGTTAATTCACCCCTCCACTTT
j_gene: TRBJ1-1; v_gene: TRBV9; d_gene: TRBD1; abundance: -; CDR3aa: CASSVDGQGSNTEAFF; CDR3nt: TGTGCCAGCAGCGTAGACGGACAGGGCTCGAACACTGAAGCTTTCTTT
j_gene: TRBJ1-5; v_gene: TRBV20-1; d_gene: -; abundance: -; CDR3aa: CSARDGGGQPQHF; CDR3nt: TGCAGTGCTAGAGATGGGGGGGGTCAGCCCCAGCATTTT
j_gene: TRBJ1-3; v_gene: TRBV7-9; d_gene: -; abundance: many; CDR3aa: CASSLGRTGNTIYF; CDR3nt: TGTGCCAGCAGCTTAGGAAGGACTGGAAACACCATATATTTT
j_gene: TRBJ1-4; v_gene: TRBV15; d_gene: TRBD1; abundance: many; CDR3aa: CATSRDRGNEKLFF; CDR3nt: TGTGCCACCAGCAGAGACAGGGGGAATGAAAAACTGTTTTTT
j_gene: TRBJ2-7; v_gene: TRBV2; d_gene: TRBD2; abundance: few; CDR3aa: CASSGPLAGAYEQYF; CDR3nt: TGTGCCAGCAGTGGACCGCTGGCGGGGGCCTACGAGCAGTACTTC
j_gene: TRBJ1-5; v_gene: TRBV24-1; d_gene: TRBD1; abundance: -; CDR3aa: CATSDPGTGVNQPQHF; CDR3nt: TGTGCCACCAGTGATCCTGGGACAGGGGTCAATCAGCCCCAGCATTTT
j_gene: TRBJ1-3; v_gene: TRBV10-3; d_gene: TRBD1; abundance: -; CDR3aa: CAISEGQGGSIYF; CDR3nt: TGTGCCATCAGTGAGGGACAGGGAGGGTCCATATATTTT
j_gene: TRBJ1-3; v_gene: TRBV2; d_gene: -; abundance: -; CDR3aa: CASRPGTANGNTIYF; CDR3nt: TGTGCCAGCAGGCCGGGGACGGCTAATGGAAACACCATATATTTT
j_gene: TRBJ1-4; v_gene: TRBV7-9; d_gene: -; abundance: -; CDR3aa: CASSRGGHGNEKLFF; CDR3nt: TGTGCCAGCAGCCGCGGCGGACATGGTAATGAAAAACTGTTTTTT
j_gene: TRBJ1-5; v_gene: TRBV6-2/TRBV6-3; d_gene: -; abundance: -; CDR3aa: CASSYSRPRGSRSNQPQHF; CDR3nt: TGTGCCAGCAGTTACTCGAGGCCCAGGGGCAGTAGAAGCAATCAGCCCCAGCATTTT
j_gene: TRBJ2-2; v_gene: TRBV5-1; d_gene: TRBD2; abundance: few; CDR3aa: CASSSLAGGTGELFF; CDR3nt: TGCGCCAGCAGCTCGCTAGCGGGAGGGACCGGGGAGCTGTTTTTT
j_gene: TRBJ2-5; v_gene: TRBV7-7; d_gene: TRBD2; abundance: many; CDR3aa: CAIPAGGGETQYF; CDR3nt: TGTGCTATCCCCGCGGGGGGCGGAGAGACCCAGTACTTC
j_gene: TRBJ2-5; v_gene: TRBV20-1; d_gene: -; abundance: -; CDR3aa: CSARGWEPAGWGVETQYF; CDR3nt: TGCAGTGCTAGGGGGTGGGAGCCGGCAGGTTGGGGTGTGGAGACCCAGTACTTC
j_gene: TRBJ2-5; v_gene: TRBV2; d_gene: -; abundance: many; CDR3aa: CASKQQETQYF; CDR3nt: TGTGCCAGCAAACAACAAGAGACCCAGTACTTC
j_gene: TRBJ2-5; v_gene: TRBV7-9; d_gene: TRBD1; abundance: many; CDR3aa: CASSLNRGRYETQYF; CDR3nt: TGTGCCAGCAGCCTGAACAGGGGGCGGTACGAGACCCAGTACTTC
j_gene: TRBJ1-2; v_gene: TRBV7-2; d_gene: TRBD1; abundance: -; CDR3aa: CASSQDLTGPSGYTF; CDR3nt: TGTGCCAGCAGCCAAGATCTGACAGGGCCGTCTGGCTACACCTTC
j_gene: TRBJ1-2; v_gene: TRBV5-1; d_gene: -; abundance: -; CDR3aa: CASSLEPLGYTF; CDR3nt: TGCGCCAGCAGCTTGGAACCACTAGGCTACACCTTC
j_gene: TRBJ1-5; v_gene: TRBV15; d_gene: TRBD1; abundance: once; CDR3aa: CATSREDREHQPQHF; CDR3nt: TGTGCCACCAGCAGAGAAGACAGGGAGCATCAGCCCCAGCATTTT
j_gene: TRBJ1-4; v_gene: TRBV20-1; d_gene: TRBD1; abundance: -; CDR3aa: CSARDRGQKEKLFF; CDR3nt: TGCAGTGCTAGAGACAGGGGGCAAAAGGAAAAACTGTTTTTT
j_gene: TRBJ1-4; v_gene: TRBV29-1; d_gene: -; abundance: -; CDR3aa: CSVAAGREKLFF; CDR3nt: TGCAGCGTTGCCGCAGGGCGAGAAAAACTGTTTTTT
j_gene: TRBJ1-5; v_gene: TRBV29-1; d_gene: TRBD1; abundance: -; CDR3aa: CSSGQGTQPQHF; CDR3nt: TGCAGCTCGGGACAGGGGACTCAGCCCCAGCATTTT
j_gene: TRBJ1-1; v_gene: TRBV15; d_gene: -; abundance: many; CDR3aa: CATSSKGGLTRAFF; CDR3nt: TGTGCCACCAGCAGTAAAGGGGGTTTAACGCGGGCTTTCTTT
j_gene: TRBJ1-5; v_gene: TRBV7-9; d_gene: -; abundance: many; CDR3aa: CASSLEGQDNQPQHF; CDR3nt: TGTGCCAGCAGCTTAGAGGGGCAGGACAATCAGCCCCAGCATTTT
j_gene: TRBJ1-1; v_gene: TRBV7-6; d_gene: -; abundance: many; CDR3aa: CASRQGNLNTEAFF; CDR3nt: TGTGCCAGCAGGCAGGGGAACCTGAACACTGAAGCTTTCTTT
j_gene: TRBJ2-3; v_gene: TRBV2; d_gene: TRBD2; abundance: -; CDR3aa: CASSGLADTDTQYF; CDR3nt: TGTGCCAGCAGTGGTCTAGCGGACACAGATACGCAGTATTTT
j_gene: TRBJ2-1; v_gene: TRBV10-3; d_gene: TRBD2; abundance: -; CDR3aa: CAISRGSGTYNEQFF; CDR3nt: TGTGCCATCAGTCGAGGTAGCGGGACCTACAATGAGCAGTTCTTC
j_gene: TRBJ2-5; v_gene: TRBV24-1; d_gene: -; abundance: once; CDR3aa: CATSDLEGVRETQYF; CDR3nt: TGTGCCACCAGTGATTTGGAGGGGGTACGGGAGACCCAGTACTTC
j_gene: TRBJ2-7; v_gene: TRBV15; d_gene: -; abundance: -; CDR3aa: CATSRAGAQAYEQYF; CDR3nt: TGTGCCACCAGCAGAGCCGGGGCTCAAGCTTACGAGCAGTACTTC
j_gene: TRBJ2-5; v_gene: TRBV25-1; d_gene: -; abundance: once; CDR3aa: CASSHNTFSSETQYF; CDR3nt: TGTGCCAGCTCTCATAACACGTTTTCGTCAGAGACCCAGTACTTC
j_gene: TRBJ1-5; v_gene: TRBV29-1; d_gene: -; abundance: many; CDR3aa: CSVGQLGQPQHF; CDR3nt: TGCAGCGTAGGACAATTAGGGCAGCCCCAGCATTTT
j_gene: TRBJ2-2; v_gene: TRBV15; d_gene: TRBD2; abundance: many; CDR3aa: CATSPRVGTTDTGELFF; CDR3nt: TGTGCCACCAGCCCGCGGGTTGGGACTACCGACACCGGGGAGCTGTTTTTT
j_gene: TRBJ1-1; v_gene: TRBV12-3/TRBV12-4; d_gene: -; abundance: -; CDR3aa: CASSPARGRGNTEAFF; CDR3nt: TGTGCCAGCAGTCCAGCCAGGGGAAGGGGGAACACTGAAGCTTTCTTT
j_gene: TRBJ1-5; v_gene: TRBV7-8; d_gene: TRBD1; abundance: -; CDR3aa: CASSYKTGWPQHF; CDR3nt: TGTGCCAGCAGCTATAAGACAGGGTGGCCCCAGCATTTT
j_gene: TRBJ2-2; v_gene: TRBV7-2; d_gene: TRBD1; abundance: -; CDR3aa: CASSSLGQGAVGGELFF; CDR3nt: TGTGCCAGCAGCTCCCTGGGACAGGGGGCGGTCGGCGGGGAGCTGTTTTTT
j_gene: TRBJ1-2; v_gene: TRBV5-4; d_gene: -; abundance: many; CDR3aa: CASSFGVNYGYTF; CDR3nt: TGTGCCAGCAGCTTCGGGGTTAACTATGGCTACACCTTC
j_gene: TRBJ1-3; v_gene: TRBV2; d_gene: -; abundance: -; CDR3aa: CASSRTENTIYF; CDR3nt: TGTGCCAGCAGTAGGACAGAAAACACCATATATTTT
j_gene: TRBJ2-2; v_gene: TRBV11-1; d_gene: TRBD1; abundance: -; CDR3aa: CASSLEDRFSPNTGELFF; CDR3nt: TGTGCCAGCAGCTTAGAGGACAGGTTTTCCCCGAACACCGGGGAGCTGTTTTTT
j_gene: TRBJ1-2; v_gene: TRBV29-1; d_gene: TRBD1; abundance: many; CDR3aa: CSVTGQGHGYTF; CDR3nt: TGCAGCGTCACCGGACAGGGCCATGGCTACACCTTC
j_gene: TRBJ2-5; v_gene: TRBV20-1; d_gene: -; abundance: -; CDR3aa: CSAGTAGDVGETQYF; CDR3nt: TGCAGTGCTGGGACAGCGGGAGACGTCGGTGAGACCCAGTACTTC
j_gene: TRBJ1-1; v_gene: TRBV29-1; d_gene: TRBD1; abundance: -; CDR3aa: CSGTTGFTEAFF; CDR3nt: TGCAGCGGGACGACAGGGTTCACTGAAGCTTTCTTT